The source of this T cell receptor (beta chain) is a study of identical twins. Study-wide results and limits: The authors noted that invariant MAIT and iNKT cells could partly confound zero-insertion analyses. Beta out-of-frame sequences displayed a weaker excess of sharing between twins. Conclusions were drawn cross-sectionally by statistical analysis, without following the same donors.

TCRdb re-called the 5' RACE reads through MiXCR, storing one row per CDR3 protein. The sample consists of 540,000 or so distinct CDR3 sequences, approximately 20% of them appearing once. The sample holds a few counts of this clonotype. The antigen is not known. CDR1 KGHDR and CDR2 SFDVKD come from the germline V gene. The CDR3 runs 18 residues. Germline trimming cut 4 bases from V and 2 bases from J; bases unmatched to any gene: 16. This sample was also put to use in a study of yellow fever vaccine responses in identical twins.

The rearrangement joins TRBV24-1 to TRBJ2-7; 7 bases line up with TRBD2. This TCR derives from a woman younger than 30 in good health. Sequenced sample: CD4+ T cells sorted from blood. The chain's CDR3 is CATSDPGRWRETTYEQYF. CDR3 sequence (DNA): TGTGCCACCAGTGACCCCGGGAGGTGGCGGGAGACCACCTACGAGCAGTACTTC.